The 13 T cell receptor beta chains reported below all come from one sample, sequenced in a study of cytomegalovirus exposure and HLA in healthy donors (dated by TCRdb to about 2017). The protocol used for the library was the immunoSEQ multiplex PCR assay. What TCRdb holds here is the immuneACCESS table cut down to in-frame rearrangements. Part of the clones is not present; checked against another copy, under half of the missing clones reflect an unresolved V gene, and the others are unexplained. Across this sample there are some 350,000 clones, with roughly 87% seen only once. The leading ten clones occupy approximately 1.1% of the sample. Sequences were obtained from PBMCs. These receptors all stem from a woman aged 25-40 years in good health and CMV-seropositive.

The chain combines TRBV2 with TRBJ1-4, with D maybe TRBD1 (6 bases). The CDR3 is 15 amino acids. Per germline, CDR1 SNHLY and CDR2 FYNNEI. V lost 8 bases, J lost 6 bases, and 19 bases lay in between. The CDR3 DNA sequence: TGTGCCAGCCGTGTATCACAGGGAGGCGATGAAAAACTGTTTTTT. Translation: CASRVSQGGDEKLFF.

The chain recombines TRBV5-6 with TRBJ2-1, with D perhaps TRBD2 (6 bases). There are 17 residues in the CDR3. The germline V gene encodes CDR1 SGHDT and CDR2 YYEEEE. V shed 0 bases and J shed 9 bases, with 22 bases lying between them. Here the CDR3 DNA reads TGTGCCAGCAGCTTGGTGGTGTACGCCGTCGGGGGTGGTGAGCAGTTCTTC. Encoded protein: CASSLVVYAVGGGEQFF.

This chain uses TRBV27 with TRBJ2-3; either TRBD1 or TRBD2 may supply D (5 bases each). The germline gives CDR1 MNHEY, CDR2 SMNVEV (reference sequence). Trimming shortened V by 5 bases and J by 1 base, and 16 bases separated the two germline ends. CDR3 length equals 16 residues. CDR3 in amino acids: CASSPAGAGGTDTQYF. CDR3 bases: TGTGCCAGCAGTCCCGCCGGGGCTGGGGGCACAGATACGCAGTATTTT.

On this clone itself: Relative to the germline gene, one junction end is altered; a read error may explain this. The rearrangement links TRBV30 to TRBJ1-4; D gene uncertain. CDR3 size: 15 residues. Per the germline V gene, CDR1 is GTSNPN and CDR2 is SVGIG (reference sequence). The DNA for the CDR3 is TGTGCCTGGAGTAACCTAGTGGGCGGTAATGAAAAACTATTTTTT. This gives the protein CAWSNLVGGNEKLFF.

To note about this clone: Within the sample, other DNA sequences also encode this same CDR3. The CDR3 region is CASSLQGNQPQHF. The CDR3 DNA is TGTGCCAGCAGCTTGCAGGGCAATCAGCCCCAGCATTTT. The rearrangement joins TRBV7-2 to TRBJ1-5; D gene unclear. The CDR3 consists of 13 residues. V was shortened by 3 bases and J by 2 bases, with 5 bases between the two germline ends. Germline CDR1 reads SGHTA; CDR2 reads FQGNSA.

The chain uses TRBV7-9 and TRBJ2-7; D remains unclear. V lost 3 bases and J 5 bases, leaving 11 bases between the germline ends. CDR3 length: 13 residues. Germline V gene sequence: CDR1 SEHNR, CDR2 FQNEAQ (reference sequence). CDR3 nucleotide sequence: TGTGCCAGCAGCTTCCCGGCCCGGGACGAGCAGTACTTC. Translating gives CASSFPARDEQYF.

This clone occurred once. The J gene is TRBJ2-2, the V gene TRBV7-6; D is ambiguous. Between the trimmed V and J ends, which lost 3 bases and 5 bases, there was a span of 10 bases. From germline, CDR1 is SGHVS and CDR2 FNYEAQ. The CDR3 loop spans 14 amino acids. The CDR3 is CASSLTGNTGELFF. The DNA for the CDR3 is TGTGCCAGCAGCTTGACTGGAAATACCGGGGAGCTGTTTTTT.

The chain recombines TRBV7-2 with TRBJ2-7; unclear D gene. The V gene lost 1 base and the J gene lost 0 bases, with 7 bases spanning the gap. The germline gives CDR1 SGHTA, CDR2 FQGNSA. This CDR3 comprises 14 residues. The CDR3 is CASSLGLGSYEQYF. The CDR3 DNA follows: TGTGCCAGCAGCTTAGGTCTAGGCTCCTACGAGCAGTACTTC.

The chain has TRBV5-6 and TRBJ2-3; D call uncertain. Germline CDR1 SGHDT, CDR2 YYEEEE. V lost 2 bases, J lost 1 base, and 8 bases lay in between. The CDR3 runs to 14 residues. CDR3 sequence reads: CASSFAGRTDTQYF. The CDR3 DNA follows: TGTGCCAGCAGCTTCGCCGGCCGCACAGATACGCAGTATTTT.

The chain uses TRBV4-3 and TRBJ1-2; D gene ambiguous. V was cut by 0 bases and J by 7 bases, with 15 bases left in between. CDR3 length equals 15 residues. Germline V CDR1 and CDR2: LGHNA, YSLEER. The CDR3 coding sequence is TGCGCCAGCAGCCAAGATGGATGGCGTATGGCTGGCTACACCTTC. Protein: CASSQDGWRMAGYTF.

Here the CDR3 DNA reads TGCGCCAGCCATATAGCGGGACCCCCCAATGAGCAGTTCTTC. Translating it yields CASHIAGPPNEQFF. V and J are TRBV5-1 and TRBJ2-1; 8 positions match TRBD2. Per the germline V gene, CDR1 is SGHRS and CDR2 is YFSETQ. The CDR3 length is 14 residues. Unmatched junction bases numbered 9, after V lost 7 bases and J lost 6 bases.

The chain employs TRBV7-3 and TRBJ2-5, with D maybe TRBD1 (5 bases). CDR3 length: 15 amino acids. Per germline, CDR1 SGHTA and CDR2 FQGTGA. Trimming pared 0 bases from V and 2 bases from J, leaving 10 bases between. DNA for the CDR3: TGTGCCAGCAGCTTAACCTTAGACAGTCAAGAGACCCAGTACTTC. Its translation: CASSLTLDSQETQYF.

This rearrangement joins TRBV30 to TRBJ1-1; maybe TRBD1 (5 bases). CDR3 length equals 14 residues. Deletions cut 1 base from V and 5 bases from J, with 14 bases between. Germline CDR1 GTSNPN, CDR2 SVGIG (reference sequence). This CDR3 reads CAWSETPGGTEAFF. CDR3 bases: TGTGCCTGGAGTGAAACGCCGGGGGGGACTGAAGCTTTCTTT.